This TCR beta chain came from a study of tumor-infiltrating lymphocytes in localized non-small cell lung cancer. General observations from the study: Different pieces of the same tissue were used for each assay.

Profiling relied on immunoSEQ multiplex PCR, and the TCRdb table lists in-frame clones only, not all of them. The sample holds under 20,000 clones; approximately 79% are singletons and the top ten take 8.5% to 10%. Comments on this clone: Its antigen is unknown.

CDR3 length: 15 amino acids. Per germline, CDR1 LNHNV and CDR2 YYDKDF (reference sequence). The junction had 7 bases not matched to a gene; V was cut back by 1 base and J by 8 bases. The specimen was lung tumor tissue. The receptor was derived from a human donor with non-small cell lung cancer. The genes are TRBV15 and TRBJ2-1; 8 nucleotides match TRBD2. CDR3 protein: CATSRVRGGPDEQFF. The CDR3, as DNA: TGTGCCACCAGCAGAGTCCGGGGGGGGCCGGATGAGCAGTTCTTC. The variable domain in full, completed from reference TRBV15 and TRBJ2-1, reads DAMVIQNPRYQVTQFGKPVTLSCSQTLNHNVMYWYQQKSSQAPKLLFHYYDKDFNNEADTPDNFQSRRPNTSFCFLDIRSPGLGDTAMYLCATSRVRGGPDEQFFGPGTRLTVL.